Presented here are 15 T cell receptor beta chains from one specimen sequenced in a study of T cells after yellow fever vaccination. Each CDR3 protein is one row after TCRdb ran MiXCR on the 5' RACE reads. The table includes roughly 180,000 distinct CDR3 sequences, approximately 6% detected once. The sample in question was CD4+ T cells sorted from PBMCs, obtained on the day of the first yellow fever vaccination. The receptor source for this set is a man aged 18 to 30 who received the YFV17D yellow fever vaccine.

This chain uses TRBV5-1 with TRBJ2-7, with 7 bases fitting TRBD1. The J segment lost 3 bases and the V segment lost 4 bases, leaving 7 bases of the junction unmatched. Per germline, CDR1 SGHRS and CDR2 YFSETQ. The CDR3 loop spans 14 amino acids. CDR3 sequence reads: CASSGRDSVYEQYF. The CDR3 DNA sequence: TGCGCCAGCAGCGGCCGGGACAGCGTCTACGAGCAGTACTTC.

The sample holds many counts of this clonotype. The chain recombines TRBV1 with TRBJ2-1; TRBD2 reflects the table's D call only, with no check against the DNA. TRBV1 is a pseudogene segment. CDR3 length: 19 residues. CDR3 protein: CTSSQDWAPRKRGTNEQFF. CDR3 bases: TGCACCAGCAGCCAAGATTGGGCCCCGAGGAAGCGGGGGACCAATGAGCAGTTCTTC.

This clonotype was seen ten or more times. This chain connects TRBV5-1 to TRBJ2-7; 9 bases are shared with TRBD1. Per germline, CDR1 SGHRS and CDR2 YFSETQ. The CDR3 sequence is 15 residues long. Trimming removed 6 bases from V and 5 bases from J; junction bases left unmatched: 12. This chain's CDR3 is CASTWRTGQGDEQYF. The CDR3 DNA sequence: TGCGCCAGCACGTGGAGGACGGGACAGGGAGACGAGCAGTACTTC.

This clonotype was detected only a few times. The chain employs TRBV7-6 and TRBJ1-1, with a weak D call TRBD1 (5 bases). Germline CDR1 SGHVS, CDR2 FNYEAQ. V lost 5 bases and J 0 bases, leaving 13 bases between the germline ends. CDR3 length equals 15 residues. The CDR3 coding sequence is TGTGCCAGCAGCCGAAATCAGGGTTTGAACACTGAAGCTTTCTTT. It translates to CASSRNQGLNTEAFF.

In the case of this clonotype: A clone one base away is much larger, so this may be a read error. The CDR3 region is CARSFTAPLQGDQPQHF. The CDR3 nucleotides are TGTGCCCGCAGTTTCACCGCCCCCCTGCAGGGGGATCAGCCCCAGCATTTT. The chain uses TRBV12-3 or TRBV12-4 and TRBJ1-5, with 7 bases that match TRBD1. This CDR3 has 17 amino acids.

The chain combines TRBV6-5 with TRBJ1-2; D unresolved. This CDR3 is built from 13 residues. The V end was cut by 2 bases, the J end by 4 bases, with 8 bases between. Germline values: CDR1 MNHEY, CDR2 SVGAGI. CDR3 nucleotides: TGTGCCAGCAGTTACGGGCAGAGCTATGGCTACACCTTC. Its translation: CASSYGQSYGYTF.

This clonotype was seen only a few times. The J gene is TRBJ2-5, the V gene TRBV7-9; D not resolved. The CDR3 totals 16 residues. Per the germline V gene, CDR1 is SEHNR and CDR2 is FQNEAQ (reference sequence). The V gene lost 5 bases and the J gene lost 2 bases, with 18 bases spanning the gap. The CDR3, as DNA: TGTGCCAGCAGCCCAACCCCGGGCTTAATACAAGAGACCCAGTACTTC. Translating gives CASSPTPGLIQETQYF.

V and J are TRBV7-2 and TRBJ2-4, with 11 positions matching TRBD1. The length of the CDR3 is 14 residues. Germline lookup yields CDR1 SGHTA and CDR2 FQGNSA. V dropped 6 bases and J dropped 6; count of bases not matched to a gene: 4. In nucleotides, the CDR3 is TGTGCCAGCAGGGGGACAGGGGGAGGAAACATTCAGTACTTC. Translating it yields CASRGTGGGNIQYF.

This chain joins TRBV19 and TRBJ2-5; the match to TRBD1 covers 10 bases. V shed 7 bases, J shed 6 bases, and the junction held 5 bases outside the gene matches. Germline V CDR1 and CDR2: LNHDA, SQIVND (reference sequence). The CDR3 is 13 residues long. The CDR3 DNA is TGTGCCAGTACGGGGACAGGGGAGAAGACCCAGTACTTC. Its protein product is CASTGTGEKTQYF.

In DNA, the CDR3 is TGTGCCAGCAGCCAAGAAAGCCGGGACTCCGTTCTCGGGGAGACCCAGTACTTC. Translated: CASSQESRDSVLGETQYF. This rearrangement joins TRBV3-1 to TRBJ2-5, with a tentative D call TRBD2 (6 bases). The CDR3 spans 18 residues. V was shortened by 0 bases and J by 5 bases, with 22 bases between the two germline ends. The V gene's germline CDR1 is LGHDT and CDR2 YNNKEL (reference sequence).

This clonotype was seen a few times. The J gene is TRBJ2-2, the V gene TRBV7-9, with 11 nucleotides matching TRBD1. This CDR3 is 15 amino acids long. V trimming: 4 bases; J trimming: 5 bases; junction bases outside the gene matches: 3. Germline V gene sequence: CDR1 SEHNR, CDR2 FQNEAQ (reference sequence). The CDR3, as DNA: TGTGCCAGCAGCTCCGGACAGGGGGCGACCGGGGAGCTGTTTTTT. This sequence encodes CASSSGQGATGELFF.

This clonotype was picked up many times. V usage is TRBV5-1 and J usage is TRBJ2-3, with 7 bases aligning to TRBD2. Germline-derived CDR1 and CDR2 are SGHRS and YFSETQ. This CDR3 has 14 amino acids. J gave up 1 base and V 4 bases, and 3 bases lay outside the gene matches. The CDR3 DNA reads TGCGCCAGCAGCCAAACTAGCGGCACAGATACGCAGTATTTT. Protein sequence: CASSQTSGTDTQYF.

CDR3 DNA: TGTGCCAGCAGCGTAGGTGCAGGGCACAATGAGCAGTTCTTC. Translating gives CASSVGAGHNEQFF. The chain combines TRBV9 with TRBJ2-1; weak D call: TRBD1 (5 bases). V shed 0 bases and J shed 5 bases, with 9 bases lying between them. The CDR3 extends over 14 amino acids. CDR1 SGDLS and CDR2 YYNGEE come from the germline V gene.

Turning to this clonotype: Mismatch with germline at one junction end may stem from a read error. V is TRBV5-1 and J is TRBJ1-1; possible D gene TRBD1, 5 bases. The CDR3 loop spans 13 amino acids. In germline, CDR1 is SGHRS, CDR2 YFSETQ. Written as DNA, the CDR3 is TGCGCCAGCAGCTCGGAGGGGAACGCTGAAGCTTTCTTT. This translates into CASSSEGNAEAFF.

This clonotype was picked up many times. The J gene is TRBJ1-6, the V gene TRBV2; unclear D gene. In germline, CDR1 is SNHLY, CDR2 FYNNEI. V was trimmed by 7 bases and J by 9 bases, leaving 13 bases between them. There are 13 residues in the CDR3. The CDR3 spells CASKPGEVSPLHF. In DNA, the CDR3 is TGTGCCAGCAAACCGGGAGAGGTTTCACCCCTCCACTTT.